This T cell receptor beta chain stems from a study of regulatory T cells in long-lasting Graves disease (dated by TCRdb to about 2021). Regarding the study in general: Persistent Graves' disease was defined as antithyroid drug treatment for over 5 years with persistently positive TSH receptor autoantibodies. Peripheral blood TCR sequencing and RNA sequencing compared persistent Graves' disease patients with newly diagnosed Graves' disease patients. A total of about 33 samples underwent TCR sequencing: about 13 from persistent and about 20 from newly diagnosed Graves' disease patients. The study was registered as a clinical trial and conducted in China. On average, persistent Graves' disease patients in the clinical cohort had been on antithyroid drugs for around ten years. What the research found in general, with its limitations: Sequencing and analysis were restricted to the TCR beta chain. Persistent Graves' disease patients showed lower TCR Shannon entropy and fewer highly expanded clones than newly diagnosed patients, suggesting clonal expansion. TRBV28, TRBJ1-2 and TRBJ2-5 were preferentially used in persistent disease, while TRBV20-1 and TRBJ2-1 were favored in newly diagnosed disease. Peripheral blood alone was examined, since thyroid tissue, which constituted the primary lesion, could not be accessed. A larger number of public clonotypes was shared among persistent patients (approximately 2,500) than among newly diagnosed patients (around 970). As a limitation, the authors acknowledged that the small sample size may reduce accuracy.

The germline V gene sets CDR1 to MNHEY and CDR2 to SVGAGI. The CDR3, from cysteine to phenylalanine, totals 13 residues. Only CDR3 DNA is held: 39 bases, read in frame from base 1. Receptors were amplified or captured by multiplex PCR. Instrument used: Illumina HiSeq 4000. CDR3 regions were amplified by Arm-PCR with iRepertoire HTBI primers to construct TCR beta libraries. PCR products were gel purified before sequencing. The study's own analysis went as follows. Across samples, approximately 68 TRBV and 14 TRBJ segments were identified and used for gene usage analysis of CDR3 amino acid clonotypes. COPE and FqMerger were used to merge the filtered high-quality paired reads into contigs. BLAST was used to align contigs to IMGT TRBV, TRBD and TRBJ reference genes, with CDR3 defined following IMGT. Any clonotype with a frequency above 0.1% was classified as a highly expanded clone. Shannon entropy served as the measure of repertoire diversity, while the Gini coefficient captured V-J evenness. A clonotype found in more than one individual was treated as public. TCRdb reworked the public reads: Q25 trimming with fastp, MiXCR clone assembly, productive beta chains retained. Records with the same CDR3 protein are collapsed into one entry carrying the most frequent genes and DNA. TCRdb's processing, not the authors' own work, is the source of the V and J calls. Here the sample has 300,000 to 350,000 distinct CDR3 sequences; about 18% occur a single time. The ten top clones hold 29% of the sample.

With regard to this clonotype: Its antigen target is currently unknown. A much larger clone lies a single base off, so this may be a read error.

Explained via the paper, the time point label denotes: persistent/refractory GD, antithyroid drugs over 5 years with positive TRAb. For both TCR sequencing and RNA sequencing, RNA was extracted from PBMCs using TRIzol. Graves' disease was diagnosed according to American Thyroid Association guidelines. Patients were recruited from an endocrinology department in Xi'an, China. From each patient, 7.5 to 9.5 milliliters of peripheral blood was collected into an EDTA anticoagulant tube. PBMCs were isolated by Ficoll Paque Plus density gradient separation without further T cell sorting. An Agilent 2100 Bioanalyzer and agarose gel were used to assess RNA quality, and a NanoDrop 2000 was used to measure RNA concentration.

The sequence is built from TRBV6-5 and TRBJ1-1; TRBD1 agrees with 10 junctional bases. This clonotype was sampled from a female donor with Graves disease. The input for sequencing was peripheral blood mononuclear cells (PBMCs), taken when the disease was refractory, from a patient treated with antithyroid drugs. At the DNA level, the sequence is TGTGCCAGCAGTTACGGGACAGGGGTTTCGGCTCTCTTT. This translates into CASSYGTGVSALF.